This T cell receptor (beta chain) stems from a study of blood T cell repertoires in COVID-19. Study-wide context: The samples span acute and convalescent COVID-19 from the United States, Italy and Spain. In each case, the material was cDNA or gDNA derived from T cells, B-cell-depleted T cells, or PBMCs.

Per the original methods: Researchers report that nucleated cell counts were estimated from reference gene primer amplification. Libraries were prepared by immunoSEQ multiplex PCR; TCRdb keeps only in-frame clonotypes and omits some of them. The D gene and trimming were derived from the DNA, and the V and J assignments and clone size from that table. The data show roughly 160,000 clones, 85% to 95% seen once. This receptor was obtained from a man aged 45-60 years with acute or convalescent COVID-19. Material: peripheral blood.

CDR3 nucleotides: TGTGCCAGCAGCCCCCTGGGACAGAATGAAGCTTTCTTT. The encoded protein is CASSPLGQNEAFF. J is TRBJ1-1 and V is TRBV7-9; the match to TRBD1 covers 7 bases. The CDR3 length is 13 residues. CDR1 and CDR2 from the germline V gene are SEHNR and FQNEAQ (reference sequence). The ends lost 5 bases at V and 7 bases at J; junction bases unmatched: 7.